This T cell receptor beta chain is drawn from a study of neoadjuvant anti-PD-1 for oral cavity cancer. V shed 1 base and J shed 0 bases, with 10 bases lying between them. The CDR3 consists of 15 residues. Looked up from germline, CDR1 is SGHNT and CDR2 is YYREEE (reference sequence). Only in-frame clones appear in the TCRdb table, and some are missing; sequencing was by immunoSEQ multiplex PCR. Of under 15,000 clones listed, around three fifths are singletons. The rearrangement links TRBV5-4 to TRBJ1-1; D remains ambiguous. This specimen was tumor tissue, taken before nivolumab (anti-PD-1) treatment. The clonotype comes from a person between 40 and 85 years old with oral cavity squamous cell carcinoma. The donor label of this sample is uncertain. CDR3 nucleotides: TGTGCCAGCAGCTTGCCCGGCGCTATGAACACTGAAGCTTTCTTT. This gives the protein CASSLPGAMNTEAFF.